Each of the 10 T cell receptor beta chains below was sequenced from the same sample in a study of blood T cells in healthy people across ages. With a J-beta primer mix and a sample-barcoded 5' primer, a second PCR ran about 7 to 11 cycles. From the 5' RACE reads, TCRdb called clonotypes with MiXCR, one entry per CDR3 protein. Altogether around 780,000 distinct CDR3 sequences are present, roughly 56% being singletons, with the ten largest covering 20% to 30%. Input material: blood. Source of these receptors: a man aged 35-49 years in good health.

The chain joins TRBV7-2 to TRBJ2-3; tentatively, D is TRBD2 (6 bases). The CDR3 consists of 16 residues. Germline CDR1 SGHTA, CDR2 FQGNSA. Trimming cost V 3 bases and J 2 bases, with 15 bases left between them. The CDR3 bases are TGTGCCAGCAGCTTTAGCGGAGGGCAAATCACAGATACGCAGTATTTT. Translated, it gives CASSFSGGQITDTQYF.

The chain couples TRBV20-1 to TRBJ2-3, with 7 bases lining up with TRBD1. CDR1 is DFQATT, CDR2 SNEGSKA, per germline (reference sequence). The CDR3 has 14 amino acids. V shed 1 base, J shed 5 bases, and the junction held 6 bases outside the gene matches. The CDR3 region is CSARAPTGEDTQYF. The CDR3 nucleotides read TGCAGTGCTAGAGCCCCTACAGGGGAAGATACGCAGTATTTT.

This clonotype turned up a few times. The rearrangement joins TRBV27 to TRBJ1-2; D not resolved. The CDR3 is made up of 14 amino acids. Per germline, CDR1 MNHEY and CDR2 SMNVEV (reference sequence). V lost 1 base and J lost 3, with 9 bases in between. The CDR3 loop is CASSLFGDDYGYTF. CDR3 coding DNA: TGTGCCAGCAGTTTATTCGGGGATGACTATGGCTACACCTTC.

The chain couples TRBV3-1 to TRBJ1-5; the D gene is possibly TRBD1 (5 bases). The germline V and J ends were trimmed by 0 bases and 2 bases, with 11 bases remaining between them. CDR3 length: 16 residues. From germline, CDR1 is LGHDT and CDR2 YNNKEL (reference sequence). This CDR3 reads CASSQDQGKGNQPQHF. The CDR3 DNA reads TGTGCCAGCAGCCAAGATCAGGGAAAAGGCAATCAGCCCCAGCATTTT.

This chain uses TRBV15 with TRBJ2-6, with D perhaps TRBD2 (5 bases). Between the trimmed V and J ends, which lost 1 base and 4 bases, there was a span of 17 bases. CDR1 and CDR2 (germline): LNHNV, YYDKDF (reference sequence). The CDR3 is made up of 18 amino acids. The DNA of the CDR3 is TGTGCCACCAGCAGAGTTACTAGTTCGGGCTCCGGGGCCAACGTCCTGACTTTC. Translating gives CATSRVTSSGSGANVLTF. The variable domain in full, with the rest retrieved from reference TRBV15 and TRBJ2-6, is DAMVIQNPRYQVTQFGKPVTLSCSQTLNHNVMYWYQQKSSQAPKLLFHYYDKDFNNEADTPDNFQSRRPNTSFCFLDIRSPGLGDTAMYLCATSRVTSSGSGANVLTFGAGSRLTVL.

This clonotype came up a few times. CDR3 sequence reads: CASSSTTGRGVQYF. The DNA of the CDR3 is TGTGCCAGCAGCTCAACGACAGGACGGGGAGTTCAGTACTTC. The rearrangement joins TRBV5-5 to TRBJ2-5, with a tentative D call TRBD1 (6 bases). This CDR3 contains 14 residues. Germline V gene data show CDR1 as SGHKS and CDR2 as YYEKEE (reference sequence). V was cut by 3 bases and J by 11 bases, with 20 bases left in between. Complete variable domain (other parts from reference TRBV5-5 and TRBJ2-5): DAGVTQSPTHLIKTRGQQVTLRCSPISGHKSVSWYQQVLGQGPQFIFQYYEKEERGRGNFPDRFSARQFPNYSSELNVNALLLGDSALYLCASSSTTGRGVQYFGPGTRLLVL.

About this clonotype itself: Germline and junction disagree at one end, which may indicate a read error. This sequence joins TRBV20-1 and TRBJ2-5, with 9 bases lining up with TRBD2. Germline V gene lookup returns CDR1 DFQATT and CDR2 SNEGSKA (reference sequence). The CDR3 is made up of 15 amino acids. CDR3 residues: CSAPGGSGGQGTQYF. The CDR3 nucleotides read TGCAGTGCCCCTGGAGGTAGCGGGGGTCAAGGGACCCAGTACTTC.

The rearrangement links TRBV27 to TRBJ2-7; 9 bases are shared with TRBD2. Germline CDR1 is MNHEY and CDR2 is SMNVEV (reference sequence). There are 16 residues in the CDR3. V lost 2 bases, J lost 6 bases, and 11 bases stayed unmatched. CDR3 sequence (DNA): TGTGCCAGCAGTTTACAAGGTAGGACTAGCGCCTTCGAGCAGTACTTC. Translation: CASSLQGRTSAFEQYF.

V is TRBV7-9 and J is TRBJ2-5, with 13 bases aligning to TRBD2. The CDR3 totals 17 residues. The V and J ends lost 2 bases and 3 bases, in that order; junction bases with no gene match: 6. The germline CDR1 and CDR2 sequences are SEHNR and FQNEAQ (reference sequence). The CDR3, as DNA: TGTGCCAGCAGCTTAATAGATGGGACTAGCGGGGAAGAGACCCAGTACTTC. Protein product: CASSLIDGTSGEETQYF. The full variable domain, with the rest looked up from reference TRBV7-9 and TRBJ2-5, is DTGVSQNPRHKITKRGQNVTFRCDPISEHNRLYWYRQTLGQGPEFLTYFQNEAQLEKSRLLSDRFSAERPKGSFSTLEIQRTEQGDSAMYLCASSLIDGTSGEETQYFGPGTRLLVL.

The rearrangement joins TRBV11-2 to TRBJ2-7, with D maybe TRBD1 (6 bases). The CDR3 is 15 residues long. With 1 base removed from V and 2 bases from J, the gap between germline ends came to 12 bases. Germline V gene data show CDR1 as SGHAT and CDR2 as FQNNGV. The CDR3 spells CASSLGHPGAYEQYF. The CDR3 DNA reads as TGTGCCAGCAGCTTAGGACACCCAGGGGCCTACGAGCAGTACTTC.